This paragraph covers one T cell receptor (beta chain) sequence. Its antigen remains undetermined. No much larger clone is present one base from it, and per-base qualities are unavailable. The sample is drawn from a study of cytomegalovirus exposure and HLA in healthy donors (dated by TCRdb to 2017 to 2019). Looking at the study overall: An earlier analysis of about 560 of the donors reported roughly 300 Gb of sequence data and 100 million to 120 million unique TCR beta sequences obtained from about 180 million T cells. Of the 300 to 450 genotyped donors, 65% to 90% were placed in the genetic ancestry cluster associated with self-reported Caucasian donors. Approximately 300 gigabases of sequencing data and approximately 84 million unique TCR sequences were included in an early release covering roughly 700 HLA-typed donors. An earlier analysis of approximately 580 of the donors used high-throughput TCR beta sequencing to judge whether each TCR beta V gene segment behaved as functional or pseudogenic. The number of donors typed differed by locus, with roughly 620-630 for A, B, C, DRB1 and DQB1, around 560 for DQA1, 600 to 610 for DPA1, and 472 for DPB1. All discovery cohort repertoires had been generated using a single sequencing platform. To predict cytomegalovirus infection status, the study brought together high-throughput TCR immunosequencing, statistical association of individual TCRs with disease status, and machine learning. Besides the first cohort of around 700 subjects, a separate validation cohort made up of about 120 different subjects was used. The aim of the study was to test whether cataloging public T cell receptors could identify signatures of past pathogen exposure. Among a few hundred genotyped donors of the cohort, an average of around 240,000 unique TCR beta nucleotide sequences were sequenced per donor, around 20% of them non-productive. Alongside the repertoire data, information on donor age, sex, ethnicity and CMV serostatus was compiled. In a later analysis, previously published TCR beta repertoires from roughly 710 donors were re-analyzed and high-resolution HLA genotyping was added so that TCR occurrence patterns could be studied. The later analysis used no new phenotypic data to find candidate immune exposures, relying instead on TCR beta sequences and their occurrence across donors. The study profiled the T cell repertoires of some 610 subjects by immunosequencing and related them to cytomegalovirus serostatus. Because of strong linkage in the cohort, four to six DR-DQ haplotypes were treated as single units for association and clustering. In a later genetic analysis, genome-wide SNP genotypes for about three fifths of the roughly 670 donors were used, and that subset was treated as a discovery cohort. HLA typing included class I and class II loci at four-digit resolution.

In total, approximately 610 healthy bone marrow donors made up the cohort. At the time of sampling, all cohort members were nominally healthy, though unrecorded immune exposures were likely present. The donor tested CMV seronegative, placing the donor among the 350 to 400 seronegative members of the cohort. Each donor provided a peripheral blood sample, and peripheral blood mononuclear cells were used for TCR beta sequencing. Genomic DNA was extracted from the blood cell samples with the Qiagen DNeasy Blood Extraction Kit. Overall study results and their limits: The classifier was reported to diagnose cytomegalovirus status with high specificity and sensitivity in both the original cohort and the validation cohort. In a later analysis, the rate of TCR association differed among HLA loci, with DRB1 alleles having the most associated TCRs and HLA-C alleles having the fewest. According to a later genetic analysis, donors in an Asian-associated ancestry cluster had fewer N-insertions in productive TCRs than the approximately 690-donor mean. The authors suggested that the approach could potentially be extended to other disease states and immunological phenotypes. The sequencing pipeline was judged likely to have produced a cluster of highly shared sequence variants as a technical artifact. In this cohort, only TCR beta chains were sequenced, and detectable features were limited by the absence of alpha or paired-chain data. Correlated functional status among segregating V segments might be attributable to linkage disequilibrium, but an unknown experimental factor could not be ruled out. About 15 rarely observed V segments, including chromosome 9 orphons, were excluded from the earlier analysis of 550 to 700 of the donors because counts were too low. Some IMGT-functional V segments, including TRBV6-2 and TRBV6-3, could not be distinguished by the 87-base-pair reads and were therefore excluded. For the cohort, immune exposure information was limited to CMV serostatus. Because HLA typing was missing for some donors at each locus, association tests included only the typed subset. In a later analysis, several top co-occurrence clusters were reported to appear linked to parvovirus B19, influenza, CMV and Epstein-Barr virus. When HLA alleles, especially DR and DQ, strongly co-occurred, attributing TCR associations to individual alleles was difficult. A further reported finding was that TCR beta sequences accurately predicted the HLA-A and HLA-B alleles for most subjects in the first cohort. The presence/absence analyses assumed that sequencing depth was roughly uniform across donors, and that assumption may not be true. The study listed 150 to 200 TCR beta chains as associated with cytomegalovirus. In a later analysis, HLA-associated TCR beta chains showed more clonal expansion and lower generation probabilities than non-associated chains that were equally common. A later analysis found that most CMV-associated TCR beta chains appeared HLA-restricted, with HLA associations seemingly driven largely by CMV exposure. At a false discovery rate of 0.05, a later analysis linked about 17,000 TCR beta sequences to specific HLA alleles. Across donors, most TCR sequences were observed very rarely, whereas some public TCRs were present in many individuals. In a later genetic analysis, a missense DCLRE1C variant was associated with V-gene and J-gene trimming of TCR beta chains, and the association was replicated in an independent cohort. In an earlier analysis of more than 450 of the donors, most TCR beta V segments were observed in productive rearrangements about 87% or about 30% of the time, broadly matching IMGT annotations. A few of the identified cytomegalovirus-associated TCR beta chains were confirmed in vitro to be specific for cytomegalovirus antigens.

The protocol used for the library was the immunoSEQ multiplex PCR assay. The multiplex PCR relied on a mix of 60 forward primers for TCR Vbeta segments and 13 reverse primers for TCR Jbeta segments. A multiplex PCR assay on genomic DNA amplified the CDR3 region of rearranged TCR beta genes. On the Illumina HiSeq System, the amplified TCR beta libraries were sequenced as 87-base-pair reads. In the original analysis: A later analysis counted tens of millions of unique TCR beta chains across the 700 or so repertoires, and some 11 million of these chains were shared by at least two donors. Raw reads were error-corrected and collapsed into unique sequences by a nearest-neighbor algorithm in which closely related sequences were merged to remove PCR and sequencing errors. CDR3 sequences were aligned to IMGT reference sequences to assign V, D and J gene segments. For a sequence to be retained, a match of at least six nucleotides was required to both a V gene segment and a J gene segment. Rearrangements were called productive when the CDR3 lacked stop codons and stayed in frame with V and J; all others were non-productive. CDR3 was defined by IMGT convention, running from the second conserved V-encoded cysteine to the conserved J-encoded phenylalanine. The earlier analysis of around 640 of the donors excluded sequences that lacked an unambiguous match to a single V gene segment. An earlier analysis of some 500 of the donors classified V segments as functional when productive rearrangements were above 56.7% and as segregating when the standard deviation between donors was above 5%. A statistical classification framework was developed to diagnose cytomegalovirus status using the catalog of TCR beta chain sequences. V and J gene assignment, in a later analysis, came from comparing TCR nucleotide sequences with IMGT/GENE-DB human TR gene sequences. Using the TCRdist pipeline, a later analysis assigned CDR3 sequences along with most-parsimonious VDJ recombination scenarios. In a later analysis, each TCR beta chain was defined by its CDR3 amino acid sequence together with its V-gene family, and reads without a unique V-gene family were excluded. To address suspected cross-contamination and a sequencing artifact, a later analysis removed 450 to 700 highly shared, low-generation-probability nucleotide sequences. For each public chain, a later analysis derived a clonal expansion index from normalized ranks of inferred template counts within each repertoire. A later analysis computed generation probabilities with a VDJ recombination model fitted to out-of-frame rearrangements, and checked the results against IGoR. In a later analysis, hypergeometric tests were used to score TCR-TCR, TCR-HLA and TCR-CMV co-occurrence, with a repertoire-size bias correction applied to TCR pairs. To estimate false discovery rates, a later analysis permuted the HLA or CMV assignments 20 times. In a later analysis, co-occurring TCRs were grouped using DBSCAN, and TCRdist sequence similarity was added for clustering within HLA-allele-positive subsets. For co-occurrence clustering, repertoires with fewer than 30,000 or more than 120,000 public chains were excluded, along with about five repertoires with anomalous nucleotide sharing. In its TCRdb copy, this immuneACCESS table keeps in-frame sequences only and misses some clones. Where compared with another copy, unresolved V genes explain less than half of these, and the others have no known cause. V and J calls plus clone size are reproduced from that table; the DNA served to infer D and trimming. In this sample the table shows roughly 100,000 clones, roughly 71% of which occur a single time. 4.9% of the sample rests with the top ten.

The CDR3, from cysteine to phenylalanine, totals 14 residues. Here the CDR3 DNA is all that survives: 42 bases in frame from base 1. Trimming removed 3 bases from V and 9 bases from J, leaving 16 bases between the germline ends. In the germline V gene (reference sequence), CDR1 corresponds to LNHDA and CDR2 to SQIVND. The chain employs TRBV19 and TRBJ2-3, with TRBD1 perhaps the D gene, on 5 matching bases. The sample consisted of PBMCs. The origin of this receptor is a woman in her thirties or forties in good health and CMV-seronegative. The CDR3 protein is CASSIGPATGTQYF. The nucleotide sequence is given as TGTGCCAGTAGTATTGGGCCTGCCACAGGCACGCAGTATTTT.